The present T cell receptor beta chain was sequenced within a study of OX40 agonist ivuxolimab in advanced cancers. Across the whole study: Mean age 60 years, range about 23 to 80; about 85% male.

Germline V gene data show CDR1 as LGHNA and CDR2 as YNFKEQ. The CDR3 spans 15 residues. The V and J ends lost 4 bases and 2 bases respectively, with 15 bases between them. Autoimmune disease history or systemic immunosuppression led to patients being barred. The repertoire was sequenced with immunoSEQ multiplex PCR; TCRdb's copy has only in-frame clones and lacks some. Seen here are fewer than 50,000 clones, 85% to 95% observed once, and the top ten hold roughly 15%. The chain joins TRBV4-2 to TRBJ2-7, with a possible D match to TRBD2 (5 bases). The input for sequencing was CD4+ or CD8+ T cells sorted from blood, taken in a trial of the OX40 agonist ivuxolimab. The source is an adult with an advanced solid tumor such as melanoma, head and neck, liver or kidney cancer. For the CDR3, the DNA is TGTGCCAGCAGCCTAGAGGACTCCCTTACCTACGAGCAGTACTTC. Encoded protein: CASSLEDSLTYEQYF.